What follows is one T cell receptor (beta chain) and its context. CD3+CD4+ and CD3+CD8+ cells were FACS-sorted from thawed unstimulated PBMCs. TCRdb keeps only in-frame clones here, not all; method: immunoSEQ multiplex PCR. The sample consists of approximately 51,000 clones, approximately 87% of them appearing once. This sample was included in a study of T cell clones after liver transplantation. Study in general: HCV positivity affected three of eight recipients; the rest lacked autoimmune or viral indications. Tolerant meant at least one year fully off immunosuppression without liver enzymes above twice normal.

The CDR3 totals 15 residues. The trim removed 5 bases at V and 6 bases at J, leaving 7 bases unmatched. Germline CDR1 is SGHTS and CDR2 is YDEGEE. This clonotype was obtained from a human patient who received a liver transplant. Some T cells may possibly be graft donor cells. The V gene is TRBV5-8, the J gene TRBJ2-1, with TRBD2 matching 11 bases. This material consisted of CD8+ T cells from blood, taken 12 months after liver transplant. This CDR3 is CASRLAGGPGNEQFF. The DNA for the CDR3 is TGTGCCAGCAGATTAGCGGGAGGGCCGGGCAATGAGCAGTTCTTC.